The next 31 T cell receptor beta chains were all read from a single sample in a study of OX40 agonist ivuxolimab in advanced cancers. Libraries were built with the immunoSEQ multiplex PCR assay. Here the immuneACCESS table is served through TCRdb, limited to in-frame sequences with V and J called. Missing clones are a known gap in these copies; in checked studies unresolved V genes cover under half, and the rest lacks a known reason. The sample profile shows over 60,000 clones; about 82% of them were found once. 1.9% of the sample goes to the ten largest clones. Sequenced here: CD4+ or CD8+ T cells sorted from blood, sampled in a trial of the OX40 agonist ivuxolimab. The receptors here all came from an adult with an advanced solid tumor such as melanoma, head and neck, liver or kidney cancer.

This clone occurred once. The chain recombines TRBV5-1 with TRBJ1-1, with TRBD1 matching 7 bases. CDR3 length: 13 amino acids. The junction had 2 bases not matched to a gene; V was cut back by 0 bases and J by 6 bases. Germline CDR1 and CDR2: SGHRS and YFSETQ. In DNA form, the CDR3 reads TGCGCCAGCAGCTTGGCGGGACAGCCTGAAGCTTTCTTT. It specifies CASSLAGQPEAFF.

There are a few counts of this clone. The chain is built from TRBV5-6 and TRBJ2-7; TRBD1 is a possible D gene (5 bases). CDR1 is SGHDT, CDR2 YYEEEE, per germline. This CDR3 region has 15 residues. Deletions cut 0 bases from V and 7 bases from J, with 17 bases between. CDR3 coding DNA: TGTGCCAGCAGCTTGGAGGTGGGGCTCGGCACTGAGCAGTACTTC. Its translation: CASSLEVGLGTEQYF.

This chain links TRBV6-1 with TRBJ1-1; tentatively, D is TRBD1 (5 bases). CDR1 MNHNS and CDR2 SASEGT come from the germline V gene. Trimming removed 1 base from V and 4 bases from J, with 10 bases in between. This CDR3 spans 14 amino acids. For the CDR3, the DNA is TGTGCCAGCAGTGAAGGGGGCTCGATCACTGAAGCTTTCTTT. This encodes CASSEGGSITEAFF.

This chain uses TRBV4-1 with TRBJ2-3; D not resolved. Trimming cost V 3 bases and J 1 base, with 8 bases left between them. The V gene's germline CDR1 is MGHRA and CDR2 YSYEKL. The CDR3 contains 14 residues. In DNA form, the CDR3 reads TGCGCCAGCAGCCACGGGCCCCGCACAGATACGCAGTATTTT. Its translation: CASSHGPRTDTQYF.

V is TRBV9 and J is TRBJ1-3; D not certain. Trimming removed 0 bases at V and 7 bases at J, with 14 bases between. CDR3 length equals 15 residues. Germline CDR1 SGDLS, CDR2 YYNGEE. Here the CDR3 reads CASSVEPGGGNTIYF. The CDR3 nucleotides are TGTGCCAGCAGCGTAGAGCCGGGCGGTGGGAACACCATATATTTT.

The chain has TRBV4-1 and TRBJ1-1; maybe TRBD1 (5 bases). Per the germline V gene, CDR1 is MGHRA and CDR2 is YSYEKL. This CDR3 has 15 amino acids. Trimming took 1 base from V and 5 from J, leaving 14 bases between them. CDR3 nucleotides: TGCGCCAGCAGCCAAGTATGGGGGGAGAGGACTGAAGCTTTCTTT. It is translated as CASSQVWGERTEAFF.

The chain carries TRBV10-3 and TRBJ2-1; D not certain. CDR1 ENHRY and CDR2 SYGVKD come from the germline V gene. The CDR3 has 12 residues. Deletions cut 9 bases from V and 6 bases from J, with 12 bases between. The DNA of the CDR3 is TGTGCCATACAAAAACCCAGCAATGAGCAGTTCTTC. It translates to CAIQKPSNEQFF.

The rearrangement joins TRBV6-6 to TRBJ2-5, with 8 bases fitting TRBD1. Per germline, CDR1 MNHNY and CDR2 SVGAGI (reference sequence). J lost 1 base, V lost 6 bases, and 7 bases had no gene match. The CDR3 runs 15 residues. Here the CDR3 reads CASRSTGAGQETQYF. CDR3 nucleotides: TGTGCCAGCAGATCGACAGGGGCGGGCCAAGAGACCCAGTACTTC.

At least ten counts were recorded for this clone. This chain joins TRBV6-6 and TRBJ2-7, with unresolved D. Per germline, CDR1 MNHNY and CDR2 SVGAGI (reference sequence). The CDR3 loop spans 11 amino acids. Trimming removed 6 bases at V and 0 bases at J, with 3 bases between. This chain's CDR3 is CASRDSYEQYV. In nucleotides, the CDR3 is TGTGCCAGCAGGGACTCCTACGAGCAGTACGTC.

The chain joins TRBV11-3 to TRBJ1-3; possibly TRBD1 for D (5 bases). Germline CDR1 SGHNT, CDR2 YENEEA. The CDR3 runs to 18 residues. V was cut by 4 bases and J by 0 bases, with 19 bases left in between. DNA of the CDR3: TGTGCCAGCAGCTCTGGGGATGACAGCCATGTCTCTGGAAACACCATATATTTT. It is translated as CASSSGDDSHVSGNTIYF.

This clone was seen more than once but under ten times. The CDR3 is CASSLDGDYTDTQYF. CDR3 bases: TGTGCCAGCAGCCTCGACGGTGACTACACAGATACGCAGTATTTT. The V gene is TRBV14, the J gene TRBJ2-3, with a possible D match to TRBD2 (5 bases). Looked up from germline, CDR1 is SGHDN and CDR2 is FVKESK. Deletions cut 4 bases from V and 2 bases from J, with 13 bases between. This CDR3 region has 15 residues.

This chain joins TRBV10-2 and TRBJ2-7; D not resolved. The V gene lost 4 bases and the J gene lost 5 bases, with 27 bases spanning the gap. The V gene's germline CDR1 is WSHSY and CDR2 SAAADI. This CDR3 has 18 amino acids. CDR3 DNA sequence: TGCGCCAGCAGTGCGCAGGCCCCCTTGTATCATACCGAAAACGAGCAGTACGTC. Its protein product is CASSAQAPLYHTENEQYV.

The chain couples TRBV5-4 to TRBJ1-1; 10 bases are a match to TRBD1. The CDR3 contains 15 residues. The germline gives CDR1 SGHNT, CDR2 YYREEE (reference sequence). The trim removed 4 bases at V and 7 bases at J, leaving 10 bases unmatched. DNA of the CDR3: TGTGCCAGCAGCCCTACTACTGACAGGGGGCATGAAGCTTTCTTT. It yields the protein CASSPTTDRGHEAFF. Full variable domain (missing parts from reference TRBV5-4 and TRBJ1-1): ETGVTQSPTHLIKTRGQQVTLRCSSQSGHNTVSWYQQALGQGPQFIFQYYREEENGRGNFPPRFSGLQFPNYSSELNVNALELDDSALYLCASSPTTDRGHEAFFGQGTRLTVV.

This rearrangement joins TRBV9 to TRBJ1-3; D might be TRBD1 (6 bases). Trimming shortened V by 0 bases and J by 7 bases, and 23 bases separated the two germline ends. CDR1 is SGDLS, CDR2 YYNGEE, per germline. CDR3 length: 18 amino acids. The CDR3 protein is CASSVATGSSAWGNTIYF. The CDR3 region has the DNA TGTGCCAGCAGCGTAGCGACAGGTTCTTCGGCCTGGGGTAACACCATATATTTT.

The chain recombines TRBV7-6 with TRBJ1-4, with 9 bases matching TRBD1. This CDR3 region has 16 residues. CDR1 is SGHVS, CDR2 FNYEAQ, per germline. V lost 2 bases to trimming and J lost 7 bases; unmatched junction nucleotides: 8. CDR3 region: CASSLRPGQGREKLFF. The CDR3 region has the DNA TGTGCCAGCAGCTTAAGACCGGGACAGGGTCGTGAAAAACTGTTTTTT.

This chain uses TRBV30 with TRBJ1-3; 9 positions match TRBD1. This CDR3 contains 20 residues. Germline V gene data show CDR1 as GTSNPN and CDR2 as SVGIG (reference sequence). V lost 0 bases, J lost 0 bases, and 15 bases stayed unmatched. This chain's CDR3 is CAWSVSSDRGPTYSGNTIYF. For the CDR3, the DNA is TGTGCCTGGAGTGTATCCTCGGACAGGGGTCCTACCTACTCTGGAAACACCATATATTTT.

The chain carries TRBV5-6 and TRBJ1-1, with D perhaps matching TRBD1 (6 bases). CDR1 SGHDT and CDR2 YYEEEE come from the germline V gene. Deletions cut 1 base from V and 9 bases from J, with 10 bases between. The CDR3 sequence is 12 residues long. Written as DNA, the CDR3 is TGTGCCAGCAGCTTGAACAGGGAGAAAGCTTTCTTT. Translated, it gives CASSLNREKAFF. Looking up the rest from reference TRBV5-6 and TRBJ1-1 gives the full variable domain: DAGVTQSPTHLIKTRGQQVTLRCSPKSGHDTVSWYQQALGQGPQFIFQYYEEEERQRGNFPDRFSGHQFPNYSSELNVNALLLGDSALYLCASSLNREKAFFGQGTRLTVV.

This clone was found once. The V and J genes are TRBV7-9 and TRBJ2-5; 8 positions agree with TRBD1. Germline CDR1 reads SEHNR; CDR2 reads FQNEAQ (reference sequence). There are 15 residues in the CDR3. V lost 3 bases to trimming and J lost 5 bases; unmatched junction nucleotides: 8. The CDR3 nucleotides are TGTGCCAGCAGCTTGGGCAGGGGGCCGTCGGAGACCCAGTACTTC. Its protein is CASSLGRGPSETQYF.

The chain couples TRBV15 to TRBJ2-1, with D possibly matching TRBD2 (6 bases). CDR3 length equals 15 residues. Germline CDR1 is LNHNV and CDR2 is YYDKDF (reference sequence). With 3 bases removed from V and 7 bases from J, the gap between germline ends came to 16 bases. This CDR3 reads CATSRVPAGGNEQFF. CDR3 bases: TGTGCCACCAGCAGGGTCCCAGCGGGTGGGAATGAGCAGTTCTTC.

This rearrangement joins TRBV9 to TRBJ2-7; the D gene is possibly TRBD2 (6 bases). There are 14 residues in the CDR3. Germline CDR1 is SGDLS and CDR2 is YYNGEE. Trimming pared 4 bases from V and 2 bases from J, leaving 13 bases between. CDR3 sequence (DNA): TGTGCCAGCAGCCCGGGACTCGGAGCCTACGAGCAGTACTTC. This encodes CASSPGLGAYEQYF.

The chain joins TRBV19 to TRBJ2-3; D perhaps matches TRBD2 (6 bases). The germline V and J ends were trimmed by 3 bases and 2 bases, with 12 bases remaining between them. CDR3 size: 15 residues. CDR1 is LNHDA and CDR2 is SQIVND in the germline V gene (reference sequence). In DNA, the CDR3 is TGTGCCAGTAGTATCTGGGAGGAGGACACAGATACGCAGTATTTT. This encodes CASSIWEEDTDTQYF. Variable domain in full (rest from reference TRBV19 and TRBJ2-3): DGGITQSPKYLFRKEGQNVTLSCEQNLNHDAMYWYRQDPGQGLRLIYYSQIVNDFQKGDIAEGYSVSREKKESFPLTVTSAQKNPTAFYLCASSIWEEDTDTQYFGPGTRLTVL.

The chain recombines TRBV6-5 with TRBJ2-7; D is perhaps TRBD2 (5 bases). Trimming took 7 bases from V and 3 from J, leaving 19 bases between them. The CDR3 loop spans 15 amino acids. Per germline, CDR1 MNHEY and CDR2 SVGAGI. The CDR3: CASTKRSGDLYEQYV. For the CDR3, the DNA is TGTGCCAGCACCAAAAGGAGCGGAGACCTCTACGAGCAGTACGTC.

This clone appeared a few times. This chain connects TRBV11-3 to TRBJ2-4; D possibly matches TRBD1 or TRBD2 (5 bases each). Trimming removed 1 base at V and 0 bases at J, with 7 bases between. The germline V gene encodes CDR1 SGHNT and CDR2 YENEEA. The CDR3 covers 15 residues. CDR3 residues: CASSLGGTAKNIQYF. CDR3 nucleotides: TGTGCCAGCAGCTTAGGGGGGACAGCCAAAAACATTCAGTACTTC.

V is TRBV19 and J is TRBJ1-1; TRBD1 agrees at 9 bases. Germline V gives CDR1 LNHDA, CDR2 SQIVND (reference sequence). Trimming took 3 bases from V and 6 from J; bases not matched to a gene: 5. The CDR3 is made up of 14 amino acids. CDR3 protein: CASSILDRGSEAFF. The CDR3 DNA reads as TGTGCCAGTAGTATTTTGGACAGGGGCTCTGAAGCTTTCTTT.

This rearrangement joins TRBV7-3 to TRBJ2-5, with 12 nucleotides matching TRBD2. The DNA matches TRBJ2-7 better at its end, which makes the J call doubtful. Germline CDR1 reads SGHTA; CDR2 reads FQGTGA. This CDR3 has 15 amino acids. The CDR3 nucleotides are TGTGCCAGCAGCCGCGGACTAGCGGGAAGGAACGAGCAGTACTTC. Translation: CASSRGLAGRNEQYF.

This sequence joins TRBV5-6 and TRBJ1-1, with unresolved D. This CDR3 region has 14 residues. The germline V and J ends were trimmed by 4 bases and 0 bases, with 10 bases remaining between them. In germline, CDR1 is SGHDT, CDR2 YYEEEE. CDR3 loop: CASSLLLMNTEAFF. CDR3 DNA sequence: TGTGCCAGCAGCCTCCTACTCATGAACACTGAAGCTTTCTTT.

J is TRBJ1-2 and V is TRBV18; TRBD1 matches 12 bases. In germline, CDR1 is KGHSH, CDR2 LQKENI. CDR3 size: 15 residues. V was clipped by 1 base and J by 8 bases; unmatched bases: 5. CDR3 in amino acids: CASSPLGDRGLGYTF. For the CDR3, the DNA is TGTGCCAGCTCACCACTGGGGGACAGGGGGCTCGGCTACACCTTC. Supplemented by reference TRBV18 and TRBJ1-2, the full variable domain reads NAGVMQNPRHLVRRRGQEARLRCSPMKGHSHVYWYRQLPEEGLKFMVYLQKENIIDESGMPKERFSAEFPKEGPSILRIQQVVRGDSAAYFCASSPLGDRGLGYTFGSGTRLTVV.

This clone was counted between two and nine times. This chain joins TRBV7-2 and TRBJ1-4; D perhaps matches TRBD1 (6 bases). The CDR3 extends over 13 amino acids. Germline lookup yields CDR1 SGHTA and CDR2 FQGNSA. Trimming stripped 3 bases from V and 5 bases from J, with 7 bases between. The CDR3 loop reads CASSLRGNEKLFF. The CDR3 bases are TGTGCCAGCAGCTTGAGGGGGAATGAAAAACTGTTTTTT.

The chain employs TRBV18 and TRBJ2-3; D perhaps matches TRBD1 (5 bases). CDR3 size: 14 residues. V was cut by 2 bases and J by 4 bases, with 10 bases left in between. Germline CDR1 is KGHSH and CDR2 is LQKENI. CDR3 loop: CASSPGQGSDTQYF. In nucleotides, the CDR3 is TGTGCCAGCTCACCAGGGCAGGGTTCAGATACGCAGTATTTT. Full variable domain (remainder filled in from reference TRBV18 and TRBJ2-3): NAGVMQNPRHLVRRRGQEARLRCSPMKGHSHVYWYRQLPEEGLKFMVYLQKENIIDESGMPKERFSAEFPKEGPSILRIQQVVRGDSAAYFCASSPGQGSDTQYFGPGTRLTVL.

On this clone: One end of the junction is discordant with germline, which a read error may explain. This chain links TRBV4-1 with TRBJ1-1; no reliable D call. The CDR3 spans 13 residues. In germline, CDR1 is MGHRA, CDR2 YSYEKL. The CDR3 sequence: CASSQEPNTEAFF. CDR3 bases: TGCGCCAGCAGTCAAGAACCGAACACTGAAGCTTTCTTT.

The genes are TRBV5-1 and TRBJ1-1; tentative D call: TRBD1 (5 bases). Germline V gives CDR1 SGHRS, CDR2 YFSETQ. This CDR3 is built from 14 residues. Trimming took off 4 bases at V and 2 bases at J, with 12 bases between the two ends. Written as DNA, the CDR3 is TGCGCCAGCAGCCGGGACCCTCGAAACACTGAAGCTTTCTTT. It is translated as CASSRDPRNTEAFF.